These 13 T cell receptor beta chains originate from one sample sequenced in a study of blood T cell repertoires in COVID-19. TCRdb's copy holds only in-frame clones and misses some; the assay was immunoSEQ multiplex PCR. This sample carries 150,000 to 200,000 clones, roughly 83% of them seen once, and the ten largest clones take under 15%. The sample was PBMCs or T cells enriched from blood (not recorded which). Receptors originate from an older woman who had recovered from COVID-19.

CDR3 in amino acids: CASSLAGGRTGELFF. The CDR3 DNA reads TGCGCCAGCAGCTTGGCAGGGGGAAGAACCGGGGAGCTGTTTTTT. V usage is TRBV5-1 and J usage is TRBJ2-2, with 7 nucleotides matching TRBD1. CDR3 length: 15 residues. From germline, CDR1 is SGHRS and CDR2 YFSETQ. Trimming at V came to 0 bases and at J to 5 bases, leaving 4 bases not matched to a gene.

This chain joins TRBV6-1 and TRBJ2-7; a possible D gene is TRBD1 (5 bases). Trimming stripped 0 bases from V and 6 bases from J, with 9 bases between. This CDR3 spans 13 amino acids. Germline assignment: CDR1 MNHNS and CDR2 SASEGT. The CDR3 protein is CASSEAPRAEQYF. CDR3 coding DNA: TGTGCCAGCAGTGAAGCGCCCAGGGCCGAGCAGTACTTC.

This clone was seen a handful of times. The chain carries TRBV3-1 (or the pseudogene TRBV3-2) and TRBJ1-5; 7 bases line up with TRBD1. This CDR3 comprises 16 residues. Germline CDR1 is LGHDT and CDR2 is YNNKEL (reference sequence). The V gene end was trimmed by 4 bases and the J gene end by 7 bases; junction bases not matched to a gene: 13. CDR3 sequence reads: CASSLKTGKGWQPQHF. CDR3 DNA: TGTGCCAGCAGCCTCAAGACAGGGAAGGGGTGGCAGCCCCAGCATTTT.

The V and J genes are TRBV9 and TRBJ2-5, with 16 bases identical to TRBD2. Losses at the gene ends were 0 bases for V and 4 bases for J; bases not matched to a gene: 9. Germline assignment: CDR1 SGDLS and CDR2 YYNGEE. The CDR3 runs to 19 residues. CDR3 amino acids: CASSVGDGTSGRAVETQYF. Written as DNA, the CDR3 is TGTGCCAGCAGCGTAGGAGATGGGACTAGCGGGAGGGCCGTAGAGACCCAGTACTTC.

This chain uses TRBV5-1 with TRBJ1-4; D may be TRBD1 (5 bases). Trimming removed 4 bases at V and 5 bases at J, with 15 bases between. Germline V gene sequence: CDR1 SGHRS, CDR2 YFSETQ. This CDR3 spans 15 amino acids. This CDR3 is CASSVAGVANEKLFF. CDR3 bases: TGCGCCAGCAGCGTCGCGGGGGTTGCGAATGAAAAACTGTTTTTT.

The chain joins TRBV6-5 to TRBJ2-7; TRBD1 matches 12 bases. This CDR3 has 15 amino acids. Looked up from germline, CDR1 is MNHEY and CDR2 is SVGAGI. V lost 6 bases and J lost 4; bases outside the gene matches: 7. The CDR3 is CASRPPGQGAYEQYF. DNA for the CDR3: TGTGCCAGCAGGCCCCCGGGACAGGGGGCATACGAGCAGTACTTC.

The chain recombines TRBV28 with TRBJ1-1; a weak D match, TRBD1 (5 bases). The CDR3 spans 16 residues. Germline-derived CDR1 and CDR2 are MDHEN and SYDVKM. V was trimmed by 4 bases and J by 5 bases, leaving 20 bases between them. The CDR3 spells CASSSRQGNVMTEAFF. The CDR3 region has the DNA TGTGCCAGCAGTTCCCGGCAGGGTAACGTTATGACTGAAGCTTTCTTT.

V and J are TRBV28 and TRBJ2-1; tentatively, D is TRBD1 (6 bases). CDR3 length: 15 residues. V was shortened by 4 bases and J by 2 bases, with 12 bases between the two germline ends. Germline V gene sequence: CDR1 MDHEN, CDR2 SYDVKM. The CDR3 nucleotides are TGTGCCAGCAGTTCAAGACAGGACCCCTACAATGAGCAGTTCTTC. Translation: CASSSRQDPYNEQFF.

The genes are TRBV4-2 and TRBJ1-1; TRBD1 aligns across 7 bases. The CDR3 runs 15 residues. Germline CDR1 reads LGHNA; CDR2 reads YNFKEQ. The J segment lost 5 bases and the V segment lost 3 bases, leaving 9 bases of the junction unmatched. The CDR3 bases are TGTGCCAGCAGCCACCCGGACAGGCCAGAGACTGAAGCTTTCTTT. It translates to CASSHPDRPETEAFF.

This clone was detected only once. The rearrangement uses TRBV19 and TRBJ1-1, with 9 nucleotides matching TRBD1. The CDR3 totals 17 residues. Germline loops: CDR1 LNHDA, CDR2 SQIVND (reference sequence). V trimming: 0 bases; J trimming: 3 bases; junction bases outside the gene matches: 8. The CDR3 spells CASSIDWTGAGDTEAFF. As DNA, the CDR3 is TGTGCCAGTAGTATAGATTGGACAGGGGCAGGGGACACTGAAGCTTTCTTT.

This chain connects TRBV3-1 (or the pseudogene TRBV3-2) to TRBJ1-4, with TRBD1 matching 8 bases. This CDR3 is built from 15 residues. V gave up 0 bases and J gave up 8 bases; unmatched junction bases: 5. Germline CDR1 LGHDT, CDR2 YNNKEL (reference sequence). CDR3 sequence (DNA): TGTGCCAGCAGCCAAGAAGTGGCAGGGGGCGAAAAACTGTTTTTT. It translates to CASSQEVAGGEKLFF.

CDR3 nucleotides: TGTGCCATCAGTGCCCAGGGAATGGAGGAGCAGTACTTC. Its translation is CAISAQGMEEQYF. V is TRBV10-3 and J is TRBJ2-7; D is perhaps TRBD1 (5 bases). The V end was cut by 4 bases, the J end by 7 bases, with 14 bases between. The CDR3 is 13 amino acids. Germline CDR1 reads ENHRY; CDR2 reads SYGVKD.

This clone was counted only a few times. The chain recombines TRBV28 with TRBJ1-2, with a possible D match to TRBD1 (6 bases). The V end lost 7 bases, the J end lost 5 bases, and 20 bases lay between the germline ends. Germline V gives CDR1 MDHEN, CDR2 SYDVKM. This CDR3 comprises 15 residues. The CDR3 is CASTLGAPDRYGYTF. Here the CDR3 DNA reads TGTGCCAGCACTTTGGGGGCGCCTGATAGATATGGCTACACCTTC.